This T cell receptor (beta chain) was sequenced in a study of HIV-infected children after antiretroviral therapy interruption. RNA-based 3' RACE libraries used unique molecular identifiers. TCRdb redid the calling of the 3' RACE reads with MiXCR, one entry per CDR3 protein. The table lists tens of thousands of distinct CDR3 sequences, 4.3% of them singletons. The CDR3 has 16 residues. V shed 3 bases and J 2 bases; nucleotides not matched to a gene: 6. Germline V lookup: CDR1 LNHDA, CDR2 SQIVND (reference sequence). Treatment: PENTA 11 planned treatment interruption arm or continuous ART arm. This clonotype was observed many times.

The chain employs TRBV19 and TRBJ1-5; 8 bases fit TRBD1. Sequenced here: CD45RA+ CD4+ T cells from PBMCs, pooled from several time points, sampled from a donor given antiretroviral therapy, either interrupted or continuous. The subset was: naive CD4+ CD45RA+ CD45RO- T cells. This sequence was found in a pool of human donors with HIV. As DNA, the CDR3 is TGTGCCAGTAGTATGGGACAGGATCGGGGCAATCAGCCCCAGCATTTT. Its translation: CASSMGQDRGNQPQHF.